This TCR beta chain was identified during a study of regulatory T cells in long-lasting Graves disease. In building TCR beta libraries, iRepertoire HTBI primers were used together with Arm-PCR of CDR3 regions. From the multiplex PCR reads, TCRdb called clonotypes with MiXCR, one entry per CDR3 protein. The sample includes 400,000 to 500,000 distinct CDR3 sequences, 16% of them seen just once. Time point meaning: newly diagnosed GD, antithyroid drugs for less than 3 months. Preparation of the TCR library used RNA extracted from PBMCs. Findings and caveats of the study: Newly diagnosed disease favored TRBV20-1 and TRBJ2-1 over persistent disease.

This clonotype occurred many times. Antigen specificity is unknown. The CDR3 runs to 20 residues. Trimming took off 5 bases at V and 2 bases at J, with 28 bases between the two ends. The same specimen was also included in a second study, on T cells in Graves' hyperthyroidism and ophthalmopathy. That report notes: Hyperthyroidism patients were newly diagnosed, had disease duration under 2 months, and were aged 18 to 65 years. The TCR CDR3 first-round RT-PCR relied on the HTBI primer set.

The receptor's source is a woman aged 30 to 39 with Graves disease. The sample consisted of peripheral blood mononuclear cells (PBMCs), taken at new diagnosis, from a patient treated with antithyroid drugs. The rearrangement joins TRBV12-3 or TRBV12-4 to TRBJ1-5; maybe TRBD1 (6 bases). CDR3 coding DNA: TGTGCCAGCAGTCCGAGGGGGGGGGCGGGCCGCAGGTTCGGCAATCAGCCCCAGCATTTT. As protein: CASSPRGGAGRRFGNQPQHF.